Each of the 11 T cell receptor beta chains below was sequenced from the same sample in a study of monozygotic twins with inflammatory bowel disease. TCRdb re-called the 5' RACE reads, yielding one record per CDR3 amino acid sequence without DNA. The sample has nearly 450,000 distinct CDR3 sequences. Input material: blood. The receptors come from a human donor with ulcerative colitis or Crohn's disease, or a healthy co-twin of an affected twin (not recorded which).

V gene TRBV6-6 combines with J gene TRBJ2-3; the TCRdb D gene call, TRBD1, has no DNA to confirm it. Germline V gives CDR1 MNHNY, CDR2 SVGAGI (reference sequence). The CDR3 length is 14 residues. The CDR3 sequence is CASIRDRGTDTQYF.

The chain couples TRBV3-1 to TRBJ2-5; TCRdb names TRBD2, which stays unverified in the absence of DNA. Germline V gene lookup returns CDR1 LGHDT and CDR2 YNNKEL (reference sequence). The CDR3 loop spans 18 amino acids. The CDR3 spells CASSQVAGASGDQETQYF.

J is TRBJ1-2 and V is TRBV9; the D call of TRBD1 rests on TCRdb alone, since no DNA is present to check it. Germline V gene sequence: CDR1 SGDLS, CDR2 YYNGEE. The CDR3 length is 13 residues. The CDR3 sequence: CASSGTGNYGYTF. Complete variable domain (other parts from reference TRBV9 and TRBJ1-2): DSGVTQTPKHLITATGQRVTLRCSPRSGDLSVYWYQQSLDQGLQFLIQYYNGEERAKGNILERFSAQQFPDLHSELNLSSLELGDSALYFCASSGTGNYGYTFGSGTRLTVV.

The chain combines TRBV12-3 or TRBV12-4 with TRBJ2-1; TCRdb picks TRBD2, but there is no DNA to check that call. The CDR3 length is 18 residues. The CDR3 is CASRSTGTSGYSYNEQFF.

This chain links TRBV6-1 with TRBJ1-2; TCRdb indicates TRBD1, and absent DNA this call remains unverified. The V gene's germline CDR1 is MNHNS and CDR2 SASEGT. The CDR3 is 17 amino acids. The CDR3 protein is CASRRLQGGAEIGGYTF.

The CDR3: CASSIPELGQGYF. The chain recombines TRBV7-2 with TRBJ2-3; TCRdb gives TRBD1 as the D gene, but with no DNA this cannot be confirmed. CDR3 length equals 13 residues. Germline V gene sequence: CDR1 SGHTA, CDR2 FQGNSA. Drawing the rest from reference TRBV7-2 and TRBJ2-3, the complete variable domain is GAGVSQSPSNKVTEKGKDVELRCDPISGHTALYWYRQSLGQGLEFLIYFQGNSAPDKSGLPSDRFSAERTGGSVSTLTIQRTQQEDSAVYLCASSIPELGQGYFGPGTRLTVL.

The chain has TRBV7-8 and TRBJ2-7; TCRdb calls TRBD2, which cannot be checked without DNA. CDR1 is SGHVS and CDR2 is FQNEAQ in the germline V gene. The CDR3 runs 13 residues. This CDR3 reads CASSLSVIAGLHF.

The chain couples TRBV18 to TRBJ2-5; TCRdb designates TRBD1, a call that cannot be tested without DNA. The CDR3 loop spans 16 amino acids. CDR1 is KGHSH and CDR2 is LQKENI in the germline V gene. The CDR3 loop is CASSPGQRRGEETQYF.

This sequence joins TRBV15 and TRBJ2-7; checking the TCRdb D call of TRBD2 is not possible without DNA. Per germline, CDR1 LNHNV and CDR2 YYDKDF (reference sequence). This CDR3 region has 15 residues. CDR3 protein: CATSRAPPRSYEQYF. The full variable domain, its missing parts supplied by reference TRBV15 and TRBJ2-7, is DAMVIQNPRYQVTQFGKPVTLSCSQTLNHNVMYWYQQKSSQAPKLLFHYYDKDFNNEADTPDNFQSRRPNTSFCFLDIRSPGLGDTAMYLCATSRAPPRSYEQYFGPGTRLTVT.

The rearrangement joins TRBV25-1 to TRBJ1-5. The germline gives CDR1 MGHDK, CDR2 SYGVNS. This CDR3 is 14 amino acids long. Here the CDR3 reads CASSEAYSNQPQHF.

The CDR3 is CAGSVSGGQPQHF. J is TRBJ1-5 and V is TRBV6-6; the TCRdb D gene call, TRBD1, has no DNA to confirm it. The CDR3 consists of 13 residues. CDR1 is MNHNY, CDR2 SVGAGI, per germline (reference sequence).